Listed here are 5 T cell receptor beta chains from one sample, sequenced in a study of blood T cell repertoires in COVID-19. Some clones are missing from TCRdb's copy, which holds only in-frame ones; the method was immunoSEQ multiplex PCR. The sample yields some 190,000 clones, 80% to 90% seen once. Material: peripheral blood. The receptors here all came from a woman of 80 years or more with acute or convalescent COVID-19.

The chain carries TRBV7-9 and TRBJ2-1; 10 nucleotides agree with TRBD2. The CDR3 spans 18 residues. J gave up 7 bases and V 2 bases, and 14 bases lay outside the gene matches. The germline CDR1 and CDR2 sequences are SEHNR and FQNEAQ (reference sequence). Written as DNA, the CDR3 is TGTGCCAGCAGCTTACGACCCGCCGGGACTAGCGAACAAAATGAGCAGTTCTTC. Its translation is CASSLRPAGTSEQNEQFF.

The rearrangement joins TRBV9 to TRBJ1-5; 7 bases are shared with TRBD1. Germline loops: CDR1 SGDLS, CDR2 YYNGEE. This CDR3 spans 15 amino acids. The trim removed 0 bases at V and 0 bases at J, leaving 0 bases unmatched. In DNA, the CDR3 is TGTGCCAGCAGCGTAGGGGACAGTAGCAATCAGCCCCAGCATTTT. It codes for CASSVGDSSNQPQHF.

The gene calls are TRBV7-3 and TRBJ1-2; perhaps TRBD1 as D (6 bases). Germline loops: CDR1 SGHTA, CDR2 FQGTGA. There are 13 residues in the CDR3. Between the trimmed V and J ends, which lost 5 bases and 5 bases, there was a span of 12 bases. The CDR3 DNA reads TGTGCCAGCAGCGAACAGGGAGGGTATGGCTACACCTTC. Translation: CASSEQGGYGYTF.

This chain connects TRBV29-1 to TRBJ2-7, with a weak D call TRBD2 (5 bases). Trimming took 3 bases from V and 2 from J, leaving 14 bases between them. CDR3 size: 14 residues. Germline CDR1 is SQVTM and CDR2 is ANQGSEA. DNA of the CDR3: TGCAGCGTTGACGTGCCGGGGATCCCCTACGAGCAGTACTTC. Residues: CSVDVPGIPYEQYF.

As for this clone: The junction and the germline gene differ at one end; a read error may be behind it. V is TRBV5-4 and J is TRBJ2-7; the match to TRBD2 covers 11 bases. Germline CDR1 and CDR2: SGHNT and YYREEE (reference sequence). This CDR3 contains 17 residues. The CDR3 nucleotides are TGTGCCAGCACCTTGGGACTAGCGGCCCAGGCGGGATACGAGCAGTACTTC. Translation: CASTLGLAAQAGYEQYF.